This passage covers 14 T cell receptor beta chains from one sample sequenced in a study of patients and donors after allogeneic stem cell transplantation. Via MiXCR, TCRdb re-called the RT-PCR reads, giving one row per CDR3 protein. The sample includes a few hundred thousand distinct CDR3 sequences, over 12% of them seen just once. Specimen: blood, either unsorted or a sorted T cell fraction (not recorded which). These receptors came from a human donor who was either an allogeneic HSCT recipient or a stem cell or donor lymphocyte infusion donor (not recorded which). It is not recorded whose cells these are; they may come from a transplant donor.

This clonotype was detected only a few times. At one boundary the junction diverges from the germline segment, which might be a read error. CDR3 protein: CASRPDRVDSPPHF. For the CDR3, the DNA is TGCGCCAGCAGACCGGACAGGGTGGATTCACCCCCCCACTTT. This rearrangement joins TRBV5-1 to TRBJ1-6; 8 bases agree with TRBD1. The CDR3 covers 14 residues. From germline, CDR1 is SGHRS and CDR2 YFSETQ. The full variable domain, in which reference TRBV5-1 and TRBJ1-6 provide the parts outside the CDR3, is KAGVTQTPRYLIKTRGQQVTLSCSPISGHRSVSWYQQTPGQGLQFLFEYFSETQRNKGNFPGRFSGRQFSNSRSEMNVSTLELGDSALYLCASRPDRVDSPPHFGNGTRLTVT.

This clonotype was seen a few times. V is TRBV6-5 and J is TRBJ2-7; D is perhaps TRBD1 or TRBD2 (5 bases each). The CDR3 extends over 11 amino acids. V was trimmed by 11 bases and J by 3 bases, leaving 11 bases between them. Looked up from germline, CDR1 is MNHEY and CDR2 is SVGAGI. The CDR3 sequence is CAAMGVYEQYF. CDR3 DNA sequence: TGTGCCGCCATGGGGGTCTACGAGCAGTACTTC.

The gene calls are TRBV12-3 or TRBV12-4 and TRBJ2-2, with D possibly matching TRBD2 (5 bases). The CDR3 is 17 amino acids. The V end was cut by 5 bases, the J end by 2 bases, with 18 bases between. CDR3 residues: CASSPHRGKSNTGELFF. CDR3 nucleotide sequence: TGTGCCAGCAGTCCTCATAGAGGGAAGAGTAACACCGGGGAGCTGTTTTTT.

Here the CDR3 DNA reads TGTGCCAGCAGTTTATCGCTGTCCCAAGGGGCCTATGGCTACACCTTC. Translated, it gives CASSLSLSQGAYGYTF. This chain joins TRBV27 and TRBJ1-2; D might be TRBD1 (5 bases). The V end was cut by 0 bases, the J end by 4 bases, with 15 bases between. CDR3 length: 16 residues. Germline CDR1 MNHEY, CDR2 SMNVEV (reference sequence).

The chain has TRBV11-1 and TRBJ2-1; D remains unclear. Trimming removed 5 bases from V and 5 bases from J, with 19 bases in between. Germline values: CDR1 SGHAT, CDR2 FQDESV (reference sequence). There are 16 residues in the CDR3. The CDR3 sequence: CASSTPSVGYDNEQFF. As DNA, the CDR3 is TGTGCCAGCAGCACTCCTTCCGTGGGGTACGACAATGAGCAGTTCTTC.

V usage is TRBV20-1 and J usage is TRBJ1-5; D may be TRBD1 (6 bases). The CDR3 consists of 15 residues. Trimming took off 6 bases at V and 3 bases at J, with 18 bases between the two ends. CDR1 and CDR2 (germline): DFQATT, SNEGSKA (reference sequence). CDR3 in amino acids: CSAVETGLINQPQHF. For the CDR3, the DNA is TGCAGTGCGGTAGAGACAGGACTAATCAATCAGCCCCAGCATTTT.

The genes are TRBV12-3 or TRBV12-4 and TRBJ2-5, with D unclear. CDR3 length equals 15 residues. Between the trimmed V and J ends, which lost 6 bases and 1 base, there was a span of 15 bases. The DNA of the CDR3 is TGTGCCAGCAGGGGATGGAACAAGGGCCAAGAGACCCAGTACTTC. This gives the protein CASRGWNKGQETQYF.

The sample holds a few counts of this clonotype. The V and J genes are TRBV20-1 and TRBJ1-2, with a possible D match to TRBD1 (5 bases). Germline V gene sequence: CDR1 DFQATT, CDR2 SNEGSKA (reference sequence). The CDR3 extends over 13 amino acids. The CDR3 region is CTSPTREGYGYTF. The CDR3 DNA follows: TGCACCTCGCCGACCAGGGAAGGCTATGGCTACACCTTC.

This clonotype was seen only a few times. The chain combines TRBV15 with TRBJ1-5; TRBD1 might be the D (5 bases). There are 15 residues in the CDR3. CDR1 LNHNV and CDR2 YYDKDF come from the germline V gene (reference sequence). V was trimmed by 5 bases and J by 3 bases, leaving 14 bases between them. The CDR3 sequence is CATSQRGGHNQPQHF. In DNA form, the CDR3 reads TGTGCCACCAGCCAGCGGGGGGGTCACAATCAGCCCCAGCATTTT.

This clonotype was detected ten times or more. The rearrangement uses TRBV29-1 and TRBJ1-1, with a possible D match to TRBD1 (6 bases). This CDR3 comprises 14 residues. The V and J ends lost 6 bases and 2 bases respectively, with 16 bases between them. Germline lookup yields CDR1 SQVTM and CDR2 ANQGSEA. This CDR3 reads CSVALGQKNTEAFF. CDR3 nucleotides: TGCAGCGTCGCCCTTGGACAGAAAAACACTGAAGCTTTCTTT. The whole variable domain, remainder taken from reference TRBV29-1 and TRBJ1-1, is SAVISQKPSRDICQRGTSLTIQCQVDSQVTMMFWYRQQPGQSLTLIATANQGSEATYESGFVIDKFPISRPNLTFSTLTVSNMSPEDSSIYLCSVALGQKNTEAFFGQGTRLTVV.

This clonotype was picked up many times. The V and J genes are TRBV20-1 and TRBJ2-7, with 10 bases identical to TRBD1. The CDR3 covers 13 residues. The V and J ends lost 4 bases and 3 bases, in that order; junction bases with no gene match: 3. CDR1 DFQATT and CDR2 SNEGSKA come from the germline V gene (reference sequence). The CDR3 is CSATRDRGYEQYF. CDR3 bases: TGCAGTGCTACCCGGGACAGGGGCTACGAGCAGTACTTC.

This clonotype was counted a few times. The CDR3 sequence: CATQSAGGSPLHF. CDR3 nucleotides: TGTGCCACTCAATCCGCCGGGGGTTCACCCCTCCACTTT. The rearrangement uses TRBV19 and TRBJ1-6; a possible D gene is TRBD1 (5 bases). In germline, CDR1 is LNHDA, CDR2 SQIVND (reference sequence). Trimming left V 10 bases short and J 9 bases short, with 16 bases between. CDR3 length equals 13 residues.

J is TRBJ2-2 and V is TRBV30; 7 nucleotides agree with TRBD2. Germline V gives CDR1 GTSNPN, CDR2 SVGIG (reference sequence). This CDR3 contains 13 residues. Trimming at V came to 8 bases and at J to 0 bases, leaving 3 bases not matched to a gene. This chain's CDR3 is CARGLANTGELFF. The CDR3 bases are TGTGCCCGCGGACTAGCGAACACCGGGGAGCTGTTTTTT.

This clonotype was observed a handful of times. The CDR3 is CASSQDLIGDGHEQYF. In nucleotides, the CDR3 is TGCGCCAGCAGCCAAGACCTGATAGGGGACGGCCACGAGCAGTACTTC. The V and J genes are TRBV4-1 and TRBJ2-7, with D perhaps being TRBD1 or TRBD2 (5 bases each). The V and J ends lost 0 bases and 5 bases respectively, with 17 bases between them. The CDR3 covers 16 residues. From germline, CDR1 is MGHRA and CDR2 YSYEKL.